This T cell receptor (beta chain) was identified during a study of blood T cell repertoires in COVID-19. Looking at the study overall: Sites in the United States, Italy and Spain provided acute and convalescent COVID-19 samples. T cells, B-cell-depleted T cells, or PBMCs supplied cDNA or gDNA.

In the original analysis: The authors estimated nucleated cell counts from reference gene primer amplification. The protocol was immunoSEQ multiplex PCR, while the TCRdb copy is restricted to in-frame clones and leaves out a portion. V and J calls and clone size are as listed in that table; D and trimming were resolved from the DNA. The table records 110,000 to 150,000 clones, 65% to 85% of them present only once. Sequencing was done on a sample of peripheral blood. The sequence was obtained from an older woman with acute or convalescent COVID-19.

CDR3 sequence reads: CASSFRDTIYF. CDR3 in DNA: TGTGCCAGCAGTTTTAGAGACACCATATATTTT. The chain has TRBV12-3 or TRBV12-4 and TRBJ1-3; D not certain. The V gene lost 3 bases and the J gene lost 8 bases, with 5 bases spanning the gap. This CDR3 has 11 amino acids.